The 25 T cell receptor beta chains reported below all come from one sample, sequenced in a study of T-cell reconstitution after alpha-beta-depleted transplantation in children. As it was prepared, the TCRbeta library received unique molecular identifiers. TCRdb called the PCR reads again in MiXCR, with one record for every CDR3 protein. Among some 490,000 distinct CDR3 sequences listed, roughly an eighth were seen once. This specimen was PBMCs from the stem cell graft donor, taken from the stem cell graft. Every receptor here comes from a human donor who donated a stem cell graft to a child with combined immunodeficiency.

This clonotype was seen more than once but under ten times. The rearrangement joins TRBV18 to TRBJ2-1; 11 nucleotides align to TRBD2. Trimming removed 2 bases from V and 2 bases from J; junction bases left unmatched: 8. Per germline, CDR1 KGHSH and CDR2 LQKENI. This CDR3 is built from 18 residues. CDR3 loop: CASSPRIASGGPYNEQFF. The CDR3 nucleotides read TGTGCCAGCTCACCAAGGATAGCTAGCGGGGGGCCCTACAATGAGCAGTTCTTC.

V is TRBV25-1 and J is TRBJ2-7, with unresolved D. CDR1 is MGHDK and CDR2 is SYGVNS in the germline V gene. The CDR3 is 13 amino acids. Trimming removed 8 bases from V and 6 bases from J, with 17 bases in between. In nucleotides, the CDR3 is TGTGCCAGCGGCCCCGGGCCTCACTGCGAGCAGTACTTC. It codes for CASGPGPHCEQYF.

This clonotype was seen more than once but under ten times. The chain carries TRBV29-1 and TRBJ2-1; perhaps TRBD1 as D (5 bases). The length of the CDR3 is 17 residues. V lost 6 bases and J 5 bases, leaving 26 bases between the germline ends. In germline, CDR1 is SQVTM, CDR2 ANQGSEA. CDR3 protein: CSVPIGATRWVDNEQFF. CDR3 bases: TGCAGCGTCCCCATAGGGGCTACTCGGTGGGTTGACAATGAGCAGTTCTTC.

V and J are TRBV7-9 and TRBJ2-7, with D perhaps assigned TRBD1 or TRBD2 (7 bases each). The CDR3 has 16 residues. V was clipped by 5 bases and J by 3 bases, with 20 bases between them. Germline lookup yields CDR1 SEHNR and CDR2 FQNEAQ (reference sequence). The CDR3 coding sequence is TGTGCCAGCAGCCTCGAAGCGGGACAGCAGAGCTACGAGCAGTACTTC. Amino acid sequence: CASSLEAGQQSYEQYF.

The chain's CDR3 is CASSSLETGGLSGANVLTF. The CDR3 nucleotides read TGTGCCAGCAGTTCCCTCGAGACAGGGGGTCTTTCCGGGGCCAACGTCCTGACTTTC. The chain joins TRBV12-3 or TRBV12-4 to TRBJ2-6; 9 bases match TRBD1. The CDR3 runs 19 residues. V shed 4 bases, J shed 4 bases, and the junction held 14 bases outside the gene matches.

This clonotype was counted a few times. This rearrangement joins TRBV7-3 to TRBJ2-7, with D possibly matching TRBD2 (6 bases). Trimming left V 4 bases short and J 5 bases short, with 21 bases between. Germline V lookup: CDR1 SGHTA, CDR2 FQGTGA. The CDR3 runs to 16 residues. CDR3 sequence reads: CASSSNPTRLGDEQYF. The DNA for the CDR3 is TGTGCCAGCAGCTCTAACCCGACTAGACTCGGTGACGAGCAGTACTTC.

This chain uses TRBV14 with TRBJ2-1, with 10 bases aligning to TRBD2. Trimming took 4 bases from V and 0 from J; bases not matched to a gene: 6. The CDR3 runs to 17 residues. The V gene's germline CDR1 is SGHDN and CDR2 FVKESK. CDR3 in DNA: TGTGCCAGCAGCCTACTGAAGCGGGGGGGCTCCTACAATGAGCAGTTCTTC. Translation: CASSLLKRGGSYNEQFF.

Only a few counts were recorded for this clonotype. CDR3 residues: CASSPTLTGDGEKLFF. CDR3 nucleotides: TGTGCCAGCAGTCCAACCTTAACAGGGGACGGAGAAAAACTGTTTTTT. The genes are TRBV12-3 or TRBV12-4 and TRBJ1-4, with 7 bases aligning to TRBD1. The CDR3 spans 16 residues. V lost 5 bases to trimming and J lost 8 bases; unmatched junction nucleotides: 14.

This clonotype appeared a few times. CDR3: CASSAGLSNTEAFF. For the CDR3, the DNA is TGTGCCAGCAGTGCGGGACTTTCGAACACTGAAGCTTTCTTT. V is TRBV28 and J is TRBJ1-1; possibly TRBD1 for D (5 bases). Trimming removed 5 bases at V and 1 base at J, with 11 bases between. Per the germline V gene, CDR1 is MDHEN and CDR2 is SYDVKM. This CDR3 is built from 14 residues.

This clonotype was counted ten times or more. The chain carries TRBV7-9 and TRBJ2-3, with 10 positions matching TRBD2. The CDR3 is 16 residues long. In germline, CDR1 is SEHNR, CDR2 FQNEAQ (reference sequence). V lost 5 bases and J lost 5; bases outside the gene matches: 10. For the CDR3, the DNA is TGTGCCAGCAGCCCCGCCCTAGCGGGAGCGGGAGATACGCAGTATTTT. It translates to CASSPALAGAGDTQYF.

This chain connects TRBV29-1 to TRBJ1-1, with TRBD1 matching over 7 bases. The V gene end was trimmed by 1 base and the J gene end by 4 bases; junction bases not matched to a gene: 6. The germline V gene encodes CDR1 SQVTM and CDR2 ANQGSEA. The CDR3 consists of 14 residues. CDR3 bases: TGCAGCGTTGAAGGACAGGGACGGAGCACTGAAGCTTTCTTT. Its translation is CSVEGQGRSTEAFF.

The genes are TRBV25-1 and TRBJ1-3; D remains unclear. Germline V gene lookup returns CDR1 MGHDK and CDR2 SYGVNS. V was trimmed by 0 bases and J by 8 bases, leaving 8 bases between them. The CDR3 contains 13 residues. CDR3 in amino acids: CASSEYFGHTIYF. CDR3 nucleotides: TGTGCCAGCAGTGAATACTTCGGGCACACCATATATTTT.

This clonotype appeared a few times. The chain couples TRBV14 to TRBJ2-1; D gene ambiguous. Per germline, CDR1 SGHDN and CDR2 FVKESK. The CDR3 runs 15 residues. V lost 4 bases to trimming and J lost 4 bases, with 14 bases between them. This CDR3 reads CASSPPLGGYNEQFF. Here the CDR3 DNA reads TGTGCCAGCAGCCCACCCTTGGGTGGGTACAATGAGCAGTTCTTC.

This clonotype was counted ten times or more. V and J are TRBV12-3 or TRBV12-4 and TRBJ1-5, with unresolved D. The CDR3 has 14 amino acids. V lost 1 base and J lost 5, with 9 bases in between. The CDR3 here is CASSLDGEYQPQHF. CDR3 coding DNA: TGTGCCAGCAGTTTAGACGGGGAGTATCAGCCCCAGCATTTT.

This clonotype was seen more than once but under ten times. Written as DNA, the CDR3 is TGTGCCAGTAGTATAGTTGGGGGATCCTACGAGCAGTACTTC. The encoded protein is CASSIVGGSYEQYF. This chain links TRBV19 with TRBJ2-7; TRBD1 or TRBD2 may be the D gene (5 bases each). V lost 1 base, J lost 1 base, and 8 bases lay in between. Germline V gene lookup returns CDR1 LNHDA and CDR2 SQIVND (reference sequence). This CDR3 comprises 14 residues. The whole variable domain, filled in from reference TRBV19 and TRBJ2-7, reads DGGITQSPKYLFRKEGQNVTLSCEQNLNHDAMYWYRQDPGQGLRLIYYSQIVNDFQKGDIAEGYSVSREKKESFPLTVTSAQKNPTAFYLCASSIVGGSYEQYFGPGTRLTVT.

This clonotype was counted between two and nine times. This rearrangement joins TRBV9 to TRBJ1-1, with a tentative D call TRBD1 (5 bases). The V end lost 4 bases, the J end lost 3 bases, and 16 bases lay between the germline ends. Per the germline V gene, CDR1 is SGDLS and CDR2 is YYNGEE. This CDR3 is built from 15 residues. The CDR3 nucleotides are TGTGCCAGCAGCCCCCAGACAGTGAGGGACACTGAAGCTTTCTTT. Translated: CASSPQTVRDTEAFF.

This clonotype was counted at least ten times. This sequence joins TRBV29-1 and TRBJ2-7; TRBD2 matches at 11 bases. Looked up from germline, CDR1 is SQVTM and CDR2 is ANQGSEA. V lost 4 bases and J lost 3; bases outside the gene matches: 5. The CDR3 runs 14 residues. The CDR3 reads CSVVIAGGSYEQYF. Here the CDR3 DNA reads TGCAGCGTTGTGATAGCGGGAGGGAGCTACGAGCAGTACTTC.

The chain links TRBV3-1 to TRBJ1-2, with D uncertain. Between the trimmed V and J ends, which lost 0 bases and 4 bases, there was a span of 15 bases. The CDR3 is made up of 16 amino acids. Germline-derived CDR1 and CDR2 are LGHDT and YNNKEL (reference sequence). The CDR3 bases are TGTGCCAGCAGCCAAGATCCGGGAGGCTATCGCTATGGCTACACCTTC. Translating it yields CASSQDPGGYRYGYTF.

This clonotype was counted many times. This chain's CDR3 is CSARDLGGGFSYEQYF. CDR3 sequence (DNA): TGCAGTGCTAGAGATTTGGGCGGGGGGTTCTCCTACGAGCAGTACTTC. V gene TRBV20-1 combines with J gene TRBJ2-7, with 8 bases matching TRBD2. The germline CDR1 and CDR2 sequences are DFQATT and SNEGSKA (reference sequence). Trimming took 0 bases from V and 0 from J; bases not matched to a gene: 7. The CDR3 spans 16 residues.

The genes are TRBV12-3 or TRBV12-4 and TRBJ2-7, with D possibly being TRBD1 (5 bases). There are 14 residues in the CDR3. V was trimmed by 7 bases and J by 0 bases, leaving 13 bases between them. For the CDR3, the DNA is TGTGCCAGCATCCCCGACAGAGTCTCCTACGAGCAGTACTTC. This codes for CASIPDRVSYEQYF.

The rearrangement links TRBV7-6 to TRBJ2-3, with D possibly TRBD2 on 6 matching bases. CDR3 length equals 14 residues. Trimming left V 1 base short and J 4 bases short, with 9 bases between. Germline assignment: CDR1 SGHVS and CDR2 FNYEAQ. The CDR3 reads CASSLDGGSDTQYF. DNA of the CDR3: TGTGCCAGCAGCTTAGATGGGGGGTCAGATACGCAGTATTTT.

The sample holds many counts of this clonotype. The chain links TRBV19 to TRBJ2-1; D unresolved. Germline values: CDR1 LNHDA, CDR2 SQIVND (reference sequence). CDR3 size: 15 residues. Trimming took off 3 bases at V and 7 bases at J, with 16 bases between the two ends. The CDR3 coding sequence is TGTGCCAGTAGTATTGGACCCCCTTTTTATAATGAGCAGTTCTTC. As protein: CASSIGPPFYNEQFF.

The J gene is TRBJ2-5, the V gene TRBV20-1, with 7 nucleotides matching TRBD2. This CDR3 has 14 amino acids. Germline values: CDR1 DFQATT, CDR2 SNEGSKA (reference sequence). With 3 bases clipped from V and 1 base from J, the junction kept 5 bases outside the gene matches. The CDR3 DNA follows: TGCAGTGCTAGCTGGGGGGGGATCCAAGAGACCCAGTACTTC. This translates into CSASWGGIQETQYF.

This clonotype was recorded many times. The genes are TRBV12-3 or TRBV12-4 and TRBJ2-5; 10 bases fit TRBD2. V lost 3 bases, J lost 5 bases, and 3 bases stayed unmatched. The CDR3 sequence is 14 residues long. This chain's CDR3 is CASSFLAGVETQYF. CDR3 DNA: TGTGCCAGCAGTTTCCTAGCGGGAGTGGAGACCCAGTACTTC.

This clonotype was found many times. The chain uses TRBV29-1 and TRBJ1-1; tentatively, D is TRBD1 (5 bases). Germline V gives CDR1 SQVTM, CDR2 ANQGSEA. This CDR3 region has 15 residues. Trimming took off 6 bases at V and 3 bases at J, with 20 bases between the two ends. The CDR3 DNA is TGCAGCGTCCGAGGGCCTCCTGGGGGGGACACTGAAGCTTTCTTT. Protein product: CSVRGPPGGDTEAFF.